This TCR beta chain was recorded in a study of Graves' ophthalmopathy and Graves' hyperthyroidism. Points from the study as a whole: Ophthalmopathy progression was predicted with around 71% sensitivity and about 72% specificity.

This clonotype has a handful of counts. Its antigen is unknown. Amplification of TCR beta CDR3 regions used RNA transcripts. HTBI-primed RT-PCR formed the first round, and a multiplex PCR formed the second. TCRdb passed the multiplex PCR reads through MiXCR, listing each CDR3 protein once. The sample consists of 600,000 to 700,000 distinct CDR3 sequences, under 50% of them appearing once. This CDR3 is 13 amino acids long. Trimming left V 2 bases short and J 1 base short, with 5 bases between. Germline CDR1 is MNHEY and CDR2 is SVGAGI. Ophthalmopathy-affected donors exhibited moderate-to-severe activity, CAS ≥3, NOSPECS ≥4, and duration under 3 months. The evidence that diagnosis relied on was clinical symptoms, serum thyroxine, TRAb, thyroid ultrasound and orbital computed tomography.

The V call is TRBV6-5, the J call TRBJ1-1; D call uncertain. The receptor was isolated from an adult man with Graves' ophthalmopathy. The sequenced material came from peripheral blood. This chain's CDR3 is CASSYGKNTEAFF. CDR3 DNA: TGTGCCAGCAGTTACGGGAAGAACACTGAAGCTTTCTTT.